This T cell receptor beta chain was retrieved from a study of metastatic and nonmetastatic thyroid tumors. At the level of the study: Patients with malignant and benign thyroid disease provided blood and tumor or nodule tissue, whose repertoires were compared.

None of the patients had undergone any treatment ahead of thyroid surgery. Original processing notes: Using the CDR3 differences seen across clinicopathological groups, the authors built a distant-metastasis classifier for papillary thyroid cancer, which was meant to discriminate distant-metastatic patients. TCRdb re-analyzed the PCR reads using MiXCR. TCRdb's processing, not the authors' own work, is the source of the V and J calls. Of roughly 83,000 clones in the sample, about 15% were seen once. Germline CDR1 is MGHRA and CDR2 is YSYEKL. Trimming removed 0 bases from V and 1 base from J, with 1 base in between. This CDR3 spans 13 amino acids.

This receptor was obtained from a female donor with papillary thyroid cancer or a benign thyroid nodule (not recorded which). Some clones in this sample may be carry-over from other donors' samples. The sequenced sample was blood. The chain joins TRBV4-1 to TRBJ1-5; D unresolved. CDR3 sequence (DNA): TGCGCCAGCAGCCAAGACAGCAATCAGCCCCAGCATTTT. Protein: CASSQDSNQPQHF.